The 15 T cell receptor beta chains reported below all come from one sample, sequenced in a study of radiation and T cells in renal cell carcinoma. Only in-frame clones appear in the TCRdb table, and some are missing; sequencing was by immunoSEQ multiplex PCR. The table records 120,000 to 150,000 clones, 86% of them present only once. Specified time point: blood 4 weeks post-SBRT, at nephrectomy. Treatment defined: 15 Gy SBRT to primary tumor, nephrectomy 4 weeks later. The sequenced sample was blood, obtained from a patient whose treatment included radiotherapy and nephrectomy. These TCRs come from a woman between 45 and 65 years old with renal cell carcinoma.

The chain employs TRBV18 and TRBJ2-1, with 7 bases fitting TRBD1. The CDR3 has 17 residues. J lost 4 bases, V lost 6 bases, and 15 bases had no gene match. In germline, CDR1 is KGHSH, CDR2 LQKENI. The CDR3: CASSHWTGDRGYNEQFF. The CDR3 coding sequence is TGTGCCAGCTCTCACTGGACAGGTGACCGAGGGTACAATGAGCAGTTCTTC.

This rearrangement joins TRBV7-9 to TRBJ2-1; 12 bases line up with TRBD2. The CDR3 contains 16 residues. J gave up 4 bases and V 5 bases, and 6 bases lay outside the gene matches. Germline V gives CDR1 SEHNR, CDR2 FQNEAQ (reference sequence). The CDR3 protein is CASSLPGLAGYNEQFF. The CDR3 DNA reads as TGTGCCAGCAGCCTACCGGGACTAGCGGGTTACAATGAGCAGTTCTTC. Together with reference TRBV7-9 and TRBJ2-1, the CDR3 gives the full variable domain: DTGVSQNPRHKITKRGQNVTFRCDPISEHNRLYWYRQTLGQGPEFLTYFQNEAQLEKSRLLSDRFSAERPKGSFSTLEIQRTEQGDSAMYLCASSLPGLAGYNEQFFGPGTRLTVL.

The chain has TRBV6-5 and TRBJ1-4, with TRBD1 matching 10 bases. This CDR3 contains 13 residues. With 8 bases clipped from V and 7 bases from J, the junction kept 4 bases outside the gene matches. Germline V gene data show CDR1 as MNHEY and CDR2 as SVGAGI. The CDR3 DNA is TGTGCCAGCTCCGGACAGGGGGTTGAAAAACTGTTTTTT. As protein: CASSGQGVEKLFF.

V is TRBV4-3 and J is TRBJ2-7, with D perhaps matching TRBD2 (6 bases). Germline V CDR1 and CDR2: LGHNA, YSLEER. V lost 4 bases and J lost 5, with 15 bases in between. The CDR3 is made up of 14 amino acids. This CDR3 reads CASSPRAGRDEQYF. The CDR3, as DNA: TGCGCCAGCAGCCCAAGGGCGGGACGAGACGAGCAGTACTTC.

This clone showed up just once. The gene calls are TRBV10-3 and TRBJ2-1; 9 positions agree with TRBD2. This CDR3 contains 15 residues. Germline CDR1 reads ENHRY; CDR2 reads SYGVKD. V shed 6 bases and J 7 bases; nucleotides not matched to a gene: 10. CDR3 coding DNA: TGTGCCATCAGAGAGGGACTAGCAGCTTTAAATGAGCAGTTCTTC. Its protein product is CAIREGLAALNEQFF.

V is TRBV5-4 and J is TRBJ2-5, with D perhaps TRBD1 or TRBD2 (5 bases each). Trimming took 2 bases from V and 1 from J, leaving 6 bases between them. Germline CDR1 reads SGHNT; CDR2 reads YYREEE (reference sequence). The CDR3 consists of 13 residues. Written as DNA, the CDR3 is TGTGCCAGCAGCTTCGGGACCCAAGAGACCCAGTACTTC. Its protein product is CASSFGTQETQYF.

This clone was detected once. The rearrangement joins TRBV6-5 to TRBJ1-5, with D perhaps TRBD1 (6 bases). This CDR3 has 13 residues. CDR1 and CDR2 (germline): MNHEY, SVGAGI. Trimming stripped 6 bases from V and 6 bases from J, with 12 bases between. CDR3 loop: CASSDRSGQPQHF. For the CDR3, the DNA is TGTGCCAGCAGCGACAGGTCAGGTCAGCCCCAGCATTTT.

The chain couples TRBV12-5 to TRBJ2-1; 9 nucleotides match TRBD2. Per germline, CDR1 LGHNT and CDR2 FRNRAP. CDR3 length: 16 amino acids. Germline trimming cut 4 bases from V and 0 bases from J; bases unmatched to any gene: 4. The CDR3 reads CASGSFSGSSYNEQFF. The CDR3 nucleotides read TGTGCTAGTGGTTCCTTTAGCGGGAGCTCCTACAATGAGCAGTTCTTC. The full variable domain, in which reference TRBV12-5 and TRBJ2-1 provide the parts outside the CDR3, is DARVTQTPRHKVTEMGQEVTMRCQPILGHNTVFWYRQTMMQGLELLAYFRNRAPLDDSGMPKDRFSAEMPDATLATLKIQPSEPRDSAVYFCASGSFSGSSYNEQFFGPGTRLTVL.

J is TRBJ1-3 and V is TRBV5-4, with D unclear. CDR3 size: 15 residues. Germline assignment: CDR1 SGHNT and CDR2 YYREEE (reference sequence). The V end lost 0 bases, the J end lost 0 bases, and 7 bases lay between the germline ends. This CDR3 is CASSLDGFSGNTIYF. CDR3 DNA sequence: TGTGCCAGCAGCTTGGACGGATTCTCTGGAAACACCATATATTTT. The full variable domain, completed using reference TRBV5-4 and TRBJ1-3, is ETGVTQSPTHLIKTRGQQVTLRCSSQSGHNTVSWYQQALGQGPQFIFQYYREEENGRGNFPPRFSGLQFPNYSSELNVNALELDDSALYLCASSLDGFSGNTIYFGEGSWLTVV.

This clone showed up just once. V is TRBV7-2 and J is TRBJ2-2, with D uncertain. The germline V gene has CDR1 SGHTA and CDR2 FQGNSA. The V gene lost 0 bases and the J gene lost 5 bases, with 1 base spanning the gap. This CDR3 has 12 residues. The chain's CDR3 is CASSLATGELFF. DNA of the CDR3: TGTGCCAGCAGCTTAGCTACCGGGGAGCTGTTTTTT.

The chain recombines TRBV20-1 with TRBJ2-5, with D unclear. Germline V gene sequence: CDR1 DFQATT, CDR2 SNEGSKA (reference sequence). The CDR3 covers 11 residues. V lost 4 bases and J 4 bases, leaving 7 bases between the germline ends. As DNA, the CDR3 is TGCAGTGCTAATGTGAGAGAGACCCAGTACTTC. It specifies CSANVRETQYF.

The CDR3 reads CASSLATGLAGGPTKTQYF. CDR3 nucleotides: TGTGCCAGCAGCTTAGCGACGGGACTAGCGGGAGGGCCGACAAAGACCCAGTACTTC. This chain links TRBV7-6 with TRBJ2-5; 16 positions match TRBD2. Germline V gene data show CDR1 as SGHVS and CDR2 as FNYEAQ. V was clipped by 0 bases and J by 6 bases; unmatched bases: 10. The CDR3 length is 19 residues.

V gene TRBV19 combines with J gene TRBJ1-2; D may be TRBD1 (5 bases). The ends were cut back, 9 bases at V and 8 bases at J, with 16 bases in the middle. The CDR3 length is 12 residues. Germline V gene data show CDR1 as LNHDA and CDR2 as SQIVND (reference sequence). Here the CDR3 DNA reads TGTGCCAGCCCTGGGGGGTCCAGCGGCTACACCTTC. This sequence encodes CASPGGSSGYTF.

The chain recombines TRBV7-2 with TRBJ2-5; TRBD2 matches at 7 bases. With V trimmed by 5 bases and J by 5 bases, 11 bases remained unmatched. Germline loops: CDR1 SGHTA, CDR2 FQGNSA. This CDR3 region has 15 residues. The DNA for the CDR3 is TGTGCCAGCAGCACCCGGGACTATCAGGCGGAGACCCAGTACTTC. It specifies CASSTRDYQAETQYF. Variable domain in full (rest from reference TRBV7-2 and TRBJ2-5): GAGVSQSPSNKVTEKGKDVELRCDPISGHTALYWYRQSLGQGLEFLIYFQGNSAPDKSGLPSDRFSAERTGGSVSTLTIQRTQQEDSAVYLCASSTRDYQAETQYFGPGTRLLVL.

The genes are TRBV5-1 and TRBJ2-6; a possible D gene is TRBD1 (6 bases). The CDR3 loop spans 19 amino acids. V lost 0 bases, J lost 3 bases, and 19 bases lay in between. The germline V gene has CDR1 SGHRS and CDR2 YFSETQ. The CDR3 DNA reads TGCGCCAGCAGCTTGGCCATGCGGACAGTGCGACTTGGGGCCAACGTCCTGACTTTC. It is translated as CASSLAMRTVRLGANVLTF.